This entry features one T cell receptor (beta chain) sequence. This clone was detected only once. The antigen it recognizes is unknown. Nothing much larger sits one base from this clone, and base qualities are not available. The collaborating institutions used their own protocols to collect whole blood in K2EDTA tubes. For TCRbeta analysis, collaborators shipped samples in one of three forms: frozen whole blood, isolated PBMCs, or DNA extracted from either of those sample types. TCRbeta CDR3 regions were amplified from genomic DNA by means of the immunoSEQ Assay, a bias-controlled multiplex PCR. As for how the authors treated the data: The number of nucleated cells in each sample was estimated by amplification of reference gene primers within the assay. Sequence reads were collapsed and filtered to measure the absolute abundance of every unique TCRbeta CDR3 rearrangement. For each sample, productive Simpson clonality was calculated as the square root of Simpson's diversity index over productive rearrangements. Not all clones reach the TCRdb copy of this immuneACCESS table, which keeps in-frame sequences only. Checked studies attribute under half of the gap to unresolved V genes and leave the rest unexplained. The V and J calls and clone size were taken over from that table, and D and trimming were inferred from the DNA. Across this sample there are under 70,000 clones, with 85% to 90% seen only once. The ten largest clones add up to approximately 4% of the sample.

This record belongs to a study of blood T cell repertoires in COVID-19 (dated by TCRdb to about 2020). Study-wide context: The collaborator samples originated in the United States, Italy and Spain and spanned the acute and convalescent phases of COVID-19. The prospective study material was composed of cDNA or gDNA derived from T cells, B-cell-depleted T cells, or PBMCs. HLA class I and class II types, where available, came from metadata supplied by the sample provider rather than from assay-based typing. Subjects who had been exposed to COVID-19, were actively infected with it, or had recovered from it provided the deeply sampled blood TCRbeta repertoires that made up the dataset. The samples were drawn from the first 160 participants of the ongoing ImmuneRACE study and from 1,254 subjects provided by 6 global collaborators. Nearly every sample came with metadata listing a de-identified subject ID, COVID-19 status, age in years and sex. The repertoires were released in a freely available public database intended as a resource for research on the immune response to SARS-CoV-2.

The study at large found these results: The quantity of clinical and demographic metadata differed by source and by participant and was supplied without curation.

The CDR3 spans 19 residues, from the cysteine through the phenylalanine. Just CDR3 DNA is preserved here, 57 bases in frame from base 1. The junction shows trimming of 0 bases on V and 3 bases on J, and the gene matches do not reach 9 bases of it. CDR1 MGHRA and CDR2 YSYEKL were looked up in the germline V gene. Sequenced material: peripheral blood. This chain joins TRBV4-1 to TRBJ2-1; the junction holds 12 bases that match TRBD2. The sequence was collected from a man between 50 and 59 years old with acute or convalescent COVID-19. This receptor carries the CDR3 CASSQDTSGGTLVYNEQFF. The DNA sequence is TGCGCCAGCAGCCAAGATACTAGCGGGGGGACACTAGTCTACAATGAGCAGTTCTTC.